This T cell receptor beta chain was identified during a study of T cell repertoires in cytomegalovirus infection. Worth noting for this clonotype: The antigen is not known.

TCRdb redid the calling of the reads with MiXCR, one entry per CDR3 protein. Of 450,000 to 650,000 distinct CDR3 sequences listed, more than 20% are singletons. Study-wide results and caveats: Dominating the ex vivo response were TCR beta clonotypes that were CMV-specific and HLA-C-restricted.

This CDR3 has 15 amino acids. Germline CDR1 reads SGHTA; CDR2 reads FQGTGA. V shed 2 bases and J 7 bases; nucleotides not matched to a gene: 7. This clonotype was obtained from a human donor in good health (CMV status not recorded). Some clones in this sample may be carry-over from other donors' samples. V and J are TRBV7-3 and TRBJ2-1, with 8 bases fitting TRBD2. The specimen sequenced was PBMCs. In DNA form, the CDR3 reads TGTGCCAGCAGCTTATGGGTGGGACTAGGAAATGAGCAGTTCTTC. Protein product: CASSLWVGLGNEQFF.